This is a list of T cell receptor beta chains from one sample in a study of shared clonotypes between healthy human individuals. Measured with immunoSEQ multiplex PCR; TCRdb has only the in-frame clones, and not every one. Here the sample spans around 480,000 clones, about 75% being singletons. The material sequenced was PBMCs. The receptors derive from a woman in her thirties or forties in good health. Some clones in this sample may be carry-over from other donors' samples. Each CDR3 is given with its conserved first and last residue. A D gene is named only where the DNA matches it firmly. Size values are once, few and many counts, or a class for expanded clones, and some rows have none.

V gene: TRBV7-9
clone size: NA
J gene: TRBJ2-1
D gene: TRBD2
CDR3 protein: CASSLAGRAHNEQFF
CDR3 DNA: TGTGCCAGCAGCTTAGCCGGGAGGGCCCACAATGAGCAGTTCTTC

V gene: TRBV12-5
clone size: once
J gene: TRBJ2-5
D gene: TRBD2
CDR3 protein: CASGPGTSGRLLQETQYF
CDR3 DNA: TGTGCTAGTGGTCCGGGGACTAGCGGGAGGCTCCTTCAAGAGACCCAGTACTTC

V gene: TRBV2
clone size: once
J gene: TRBJ1-5
D gene: NA
CDR3 protein: CAIGQFGNQPQHF
CDR3 DNA: TGTGCCATCGGACAGTTCGGGAATCAGCCCCAGCATTTT

V gene: TRBV19
clone size: many
J gene: TRBJ1-2
D gene: NA
CDR3 protein: CASSTNFYGYTF
CDR3 DNA: TGTGCCAGTAGCACTAATTTCTATGGCTACACCTTC

V gene: TRBV4-2
clone size: few
J gene: TRBJ2-1
D gene: NA
CDR3 protein: CASSRIGTPLGGEQFF
CDR3 DNA: TGTGCCAGCAGCCGTATCGGGACTCCGTTGGGGGGAGAGCAGTTCTTC

V gene: TRBV9
clone size: NA
J gene: TRBJ2-7
D gene: NA
CDR3 protein: CASSVDAGWEAGEQYF
CDR3 DNA: TGTGCCAGCAGCGTAGACGCGGGGTGGGAGGCGGGTGAGCAGTACTTC

V gene: TRBV6-1
clone size: NA
J gene: TRBJ2-7
D gene: TRBD1
CDR3 protein: CASSFRTGADEQYF
CDR3 DNA: TGTGCCAGCAGTTTTCGGACAGGGGCCGACGAGCAGTACTTC

V gene: TRBV9
clone size: NA
J gene: TRBJ2-3
D gene: NA
CDR3 protein: CASSLNLDTQYF
CDR3 DNA: TGTGCCAGCAGCCTAAATTTGGATACGCAGTATTTT

V gene: TRBV28
clone size: NA
J gene: TRBJ2-5
D gene: NA
CDR3 protein: CASTEPGQNQETQYF
CDR3 DNA: TGTGCCAGCACCGAACCGGGACAAAACCAAGAGACCCAGTACTTC

V gene: TRBV28
clone size: once
J gene: TRBJ1-2
D gene: NA
CDR3 protein: CASTRTGLTKGYTF
CDR3 DNA: TGTGCCAGCACCCGAACAGGCCTCACCAAAGGCTACACCTTC

V gene: TRBV7-9
clone size: NA
J gene: TRBJ2-3
D gene: NA
CDR3 protein: CASSFSDIFTDTQYF
CDR3 DNA: TGTGCCAGCAGCTTTTCCGACATTTTCACAGATACGCAGTATTTT

V gene: TRBV27
clone size: NA
J gene: TRBJ1-1
D gene: NA
CDR3 protein: CASSFWGGEAFF
CDR3 DNA: TGTGCCAGCAGTTTCTGGGGGGGCGAAGCTTTCTTT

V gene: TRBV5-6
clone size: NA
J gene: TRBJ2-3
D gene: TRBD2
CDR3 protein: CASSLGGRLTDTQYF
CDR3 DNA: TGTGCCAGCAGCTTGGGCGGGAGACTCACAGATACGCAGTATTTT

V gene: TRBV14
clone size: NA
J gene: TRBJ2-1
D gene: TRBD1
CDR3 protein: CASSQLTGFSYNEQFF
CDR3 DNA: TGTGCCAGCAGCCAATTGACAGGGTTTTCCTACAATGAGCAGTTCTTC

V gene: TRBV7-2
clone size: NA
J gene: TRBJ2-7
D gene: NA
CDR3 protein: CASSLVAGATTYEQYF
CDR3 DNA: TGTGCCAGCAGCTTAGTGGCGGGGGCTACTACCTACGAGCAGTACTTC

V gene: TRBV28
clone size: NA
J gene: TRBJ2-5
D gene: TRBD1
CDR3 protein: CASRKTGGAKTQYF
CDR3 DNA: TGTGCCAGCAGGAAAACAGGGGGCGCAAAGACCCAGTACTTC

V gene: TRBV6-4
clone size: many
J gene: TRBJ2-2
D gene: TRBD2
CDR3 protein: CASSAGTSGSVGELFF
CDR3 DNA: TGTGCCAGCAGCGCCGGGACTAGCGGGAGTGTCGGGGAGCTGTTTTTT

V gene: TRBV6-1
clone size: NA
J gene: TRBJ1-4
D gene: NA
CDR3 protein: CASSALGGDEKLFF
CDR3 DNA: TGTGCCAGCAGTGCTTTGGGGGGGGATGAAAAACTGTTTTTT

V gene: TRBV18
clone size: NA
J gene: TRBJ2-7
D gene: TRBD2
CDR3 protein: CASSGGLAGLYEQYF
CDR3 DNA: TGTGCCAGCTCAGGTGGACTAGCGGGACTGTACGAGCAGTACTTC

V gene: TRBV2
clone size: NA
J gene: TRBJ1-5
D gene: TRBD1
CDR3 protein: CASREGTGGNQPQHF
CDR3 DNA: TGTGCCAGCAGAGAAGGGACAGGGGGCAATCAGCCCCAGCATTTT

V gene: TRBV6-4
clone size: NA
J gene: TRBJ2-7
D gene: NA
CDR3 protein: CASSFPGVHEQYF
CDR3 DNA: TGTGCCAGCAGCTTCCCAGGGGTCCACGAGCAGTACTTC

V gene: TRBV7-9
clone size: NA
J gene: TRBJ1-2
D gene: NA
CDR3 protein: CASIPVGDYGYTF
CDR3 DNA: TGTGCCAGCATCCCGGTGGGGGACTATGGCTACACCTTC

V gene: TRBV20-1
clone size: NA
J gene: TRBJ2-7
D gene: NA
CDR3 protein: CSARASYEQYF
CDR3 DNA: TGCAGTGCTAGGGCCAGCTACGAGCAGTACTTC

V gene: TRBV18
clone size: NA
J gene: TRBJ2-2
D gene: TRBD1
CDR3 protein: CASSPPTGQGPYGELFF
CDR3 DNA: TGTGCCAGCTCACCACCGACGGGACAGGGGCCATACGGGGAGCTGTTTTTT

V gene: TRBV6-5
clone size: NA
J gene: TRBJ1-3
D gene: TRBD1
CDR3 protein: CASRRTGAYTIYF
CDR3 DNA: TGTGCCAGCAGACGGACAGGGGCGTACACCATATATTTT

V gene: TRBV13
clone size: NA
J gene: TRBJ2-1
D gene: NA
CDR3 protein: CASSQRREMRNEQFF
CDR3 DNA: TGTGCCAGCAGCCAGAGGAGGGAAATGAGGAATGAGCAGTTCTTC

V gene: TRBV27
clone size: NA
J gene: TRBJ2-1
D gene: NA
CDR3 protein: CASSPTRDSYNEQFF
CDR3 DNA: TGTGCCAGCAGTCCAACTAGGGATTCCTACAATGAGCAGTTCTTC

V gene: TRBV18
clone size: once
J gene: TRBJ2-7
D gene: NA
CDR3 protein: CASSPRGTLSDEQYF
CDR3 DNA: TGTGCCAGCTCACCTCGAGGGACCCTATCCGACGAGCAGTACTTC

V gene: TRBV4-2
clone size: NA
J gene: TRBJ2-7
D gene: TRBD1
CDR3 protein: CASSQDATGTGSYEQYF
CDR3 DNA: TGTGCCAGCAGCCAAGATGCAACCGGGACAGGGTCCTACGAGCAGTACTTC

V gene: TRBV29-1
clone size: NA
J gene: TRBJ2-7
D gene: TRBD2
CDR3 protein: CSVEVVGDYAYEQYF
CDR3 DNA: TGCAGCGTTGAAGTAGTCGGGGACTACGCGTACGAGCAGTACTTC

V gene: TRBV5-1
clone size: NA
J gene: TRBJ2-7
D gene: TRBD2
CDR3 protein: CASSVGLAGGYEQYF
CDR3 DNA: TGCGCCAGCAGCGTCGGACTAGCGGGAGGGTACGAGCAGTACTTC

V gene: TRBV19
clone size: NA
J gene: TRBJ1-5
D gene: TRBD1
CDR3 protein: CASNFPGQGSNQPQHF
CDR3 DNA: TGTGCCAGTAACTTTCCGGGACAGGGTAGCAATCAGCCCCAGCATTTT

V gene: TRBV27
clone size: NA
J gene: TRBJ2-7
D gene: NA
CDR3 protein: CASSFPGGPASYEQYF
CDR3 DNA: TGTGCCAGCAGTTTCCCCGGGGGACCGGCATCCTACGAGCAGTACTTC

V gene: TRBV5-1
clone size: NA
J gene: TRBJ1-1
D gene: TRBD1
CDR3 protein: CASSSTGTVNTEAFF
CDR3 DNA: TGCGCCAGCAGCTCCACTGGGACAGTGAACACTGAAGCTTTCTTT

V gene: TRBV19
clone size: NA
J gene: TRBJ1-1
D gene: NA
CDR3 protein: CASSMGGGDNTEAFF
CDR3 DNA: TGTGCCAGTAGTATGGGGGGGGGCGATAACACTGAAGCTTTCTTT

V gene: TRBV15
clone size: NA
J gene: TRBJ1-1
D gene: NA
CDR3 protein: CATSTNRVNTEAFF
CDR3 DNA: TGTGCCACCAGCACAAACCGGGTGAACACTGAAGCTTTCTTT

V gene: TRBV6-1
clone size: once
J gene: TRBJ2-2
D gene: NA
CDR3 protein: CAGKRDIKNTGELFF
CDR3 DNA: TGTGCCGGGAAACGGGACATTAAGAACACCGGGGAGCTGTTTTTT

V gene: TRBV5-1
clone size: NA
J gene: TRBJ2-2
D gene: TRBD1
CDR3 protein: CASTPRDRVNTGELFF
CDR3 DNA: TGCGCCAGCACACCGCGGGACAGGGTAAACACCGGGGAGCTGTTTTTT

V gene: TRBV4-2
clone size: NA
J gene: TRBJ1-2
D gene: NA
CDR3 protein: CASSPGWTANYGYTF
CDR3 DNA: TGTGCCAGCAGCCCCGGGTGGACAGCTAACTATGGCTACACCTTC

V gene: TRBV30
clone size: NA
J gene: TRBJ2-2
D gene: NA
CDR3 protein: CAWSDPGRDTGELFF
CDR3 DNA: TGTGCCTGGAGTGACCCAGGCAGGGACACCGGGGAGCTGTTTTTT

V gene: TRBV4-2
clone size: NA
J gene: TRBJ2-6
D gene: NA
CDR3 protein: CASSPAGANVLTF
CDR3 DNA: TGTGCCAGCAGCCCCGCTGGGGCCAACGTCCTGACTTTC

V gene: TRBV7-9
clone size: NA
J gene: TRBJ2-1
D gene: NA
CDR3 protein: CASSLGPAAGYNEQFF
CDR3 DNA: TGTGCCAGCAGCTTAGGGCCGGCAGCAGGCTACAATGAGCAGTTCTTC

V gene: TRBV19
clone size: NA
J gene: TRBJ2-2
D gene: NA
CDR3 protein: CASSISGVDTGELFF
CDR3 DNA: TGTGCCAGTAGTATTTCGGGAGTTGACACCGGGGAGCTGTTTTTT

V gene: TRBV18
clone size: NA
J gene: TRBJ2-7
D gene: NA
CDR3 protein: CASSPWGGATYEQYF
CDR3 DNA: TGTGCCAGCTCACCATGGGGGGGGGCCACCTACGAGCAGTACTTC

V gene: TRBV29-1
clone size: NA
J gene: TRBJ2-5
D gene: NA
CDR3 protein: CSVGGYETQYF
CDR3 DNA: TGCAGCGTTGGGGGGTATGAGACCCAGTACTTC

V gene: TRBV7-9
clone size: NA
J gene: TRBJ2-1
D gene: NA
CDR3 protein: CASSFVGGVVYNEQFF
CDR3 DNA: TGTGCCAGCAGCTTCGTGGGGGGAGTTGTCTACAATGAGCAGTTCTTC

V gene: TRBV5-1
clone size: NA
J gene: TRBJ2-1
D gene: TRBD2
CDR3 protein: CASSAGTSGRGEQFF
CDR3 DNA: TGCGCCAGCAGCGCCGGGACTAGCGGGAGAGGGGAGCAGTTCTTC

V gene: TRBV11-2
clone size: NA
J gene: TRBJ2-1
D gene: TRBD1
CDR3 protein: CASSLVQGAGEQFF
CDR3 DNA: TGTGCCAGCAGCTTAGTGCAGGGGGCAGGTGAGCAGTTCTTC

V gene: TRBV21-1
clone size: NA
J gene: TRBJ2-1
D gene: NA
CDR3 protein: CASSKLAGLYNEQFF
CDR3 DNA: TGTGCCAGCAGCAAACTAGCGGGTCTTTACAATGAGCAGTTCTTC

V gene: TRBV5-1
clone size: NA
J gene: TRBJ1-4
D gene: NA
CDR3 protein: CASSPFGPSATNEKLFF
CDR3 DNA: TGCGCCAGCAGCCCCTTCGGGCCCTCTGCAACTAATGAAAAACTGTTTTTT

V gene: TRBV4-3
clone size: few
J gene: TRBJ1-2
D gene: NA
CDR3 protein: CASSQDAGSDYGYTF
CDR3 DNA: TGCGCCAGCAGCCAAGATGCAGGCTCCGACTATGGCTACACCTTC

V gene: TRBV4-2
clone size: NA
J gene: TRBJ2-3
D gene: NA
CDR3 protein: CASFGGDVDTQYF
CDR3 DNA: TGTGCCAGCTTCGGTGGGGACGTAGATACGCAGTATTTT

V gene: TRBV7-3
clone size: once
J gene: TRBJ2-5
D gene: TRBD1
CDR3 protein: CASSSGGSRAETQYF
CDR3 DNA: TGTGCCAGCAGCTCAGGGGGCTCTCGAGCCGAGACCCAGTACTTC

V gene: TRBV27
clone size: once
J gene: TRBJ2-5
D gene: NA
CDR3 protein: CASSLAGPEETQYF
CDR3 DNA: TGTGCCAGCAGTTTAGCGGGACCTGAAGAGACCCAGTACTTC

V gene: TRBV2
clone size: NA
J gene: TRBJ1-1
D gene: NA
CDR3 protein: CASSGDRTTTPFF
CDR3 DNA: TGTGCCAGCAGTGGAGACAGGACAACCACCCCATTCTTT

V gene: TRBV30
clone size: few
J gene: TRBJ2-3
D gene: TRBD1
CDR3 protein: CAWSLIGTGEEADTQYF
CDR3 DNA: TGTGCCTGGAGCTTAATTGGGACAGGTGAAGAAGCAGATACGCAGTATTTT

V gene: TRBV7-9
clone size: once
J gene: TRBJ2-1
D gene: NA
CDR3 protein: CASITGPPFDEQFF
CDR3 DNA: TGTGCCAGCATCACGGGACCACCATTTGATGAGCAGTTCTTC

V gene: TRBV10-3
clone size: NA
J gene: TRBJ2-5
D gene: NA
CDR3 protein: CATYVNEQETQYF
CDR3 DNA: TGTGCCACCTACGTGAATGAACAAGAGACCCAGTACTTC

V gene: TRBV19
clone size: once
J gene: TRBJ2-2
D gene: NA
CDR3 protein: CASSIALGWGAHTGELFF
CDR3 DNA: TGTGCCAGTAGTATAGCCTTAGGATGGGGGGCCCACACCGGGGAGCTGTTTTTT